This T cell receptor beta chain was found in a study of regulatory T cells in long-lasting Graves disease. Germline V gene lookup returns CDR1 MNHEY and CDR2 SVGEGT. There are 16 residues in the CDR3. Trimming took off 0 bases at V and 0 bases at J, with 8 bases between the two ends. CDR3-region Arm-PCR and iRepertoire HTBI primers produced the TCR beta libraries. TCRdb processed the multiplex PCR reads anew with MiXCR; each CDR3 protein has one entry. The data show fewer than 600,000 distinct CDR3 sequences, around a fifth seen once. Noted time point: persistent/refractory GD, antithyroid drugs over 5 years with positive TRAb. From RNA extracted from PBMCs, the TCR library was made.

This clonotype was sampled from a female donor with Graves disease. The sequenced sample was peripheral blood mononuclear cells (PBMCs), obtained when the disease was refractory, from a patient treated with antithyroid drugs. The chain is built from TRBV6-2 or TRBV6-3 and TRBJ2-2; D ambiguous. The CDR3 sequence: CASSYSASANTGELFF. CDR3 DNA: TGTGCCAGCAGTTACTCAGCCTCCGCGAACACCGGGGAGCTGTTTTTT.